Reported below is one T cell receptor (beta chain). The antigen remains unidentified. Trimming cost V 7 bases and J 5 bases, with 18 bases left between them. The CDR3 is made up of 15 amino acids. Germline V lookup: CDR1 SEHNR, CDR2 FQNEAQ (reference sequence). The data belong to a study of T cell repertoires in cytomegalovirus infection. For the study at large: Recently described HLA-C-restricted plus well-studied HLA-B-restricted CMV epitopes were used. Matching HLA type, along with CMV infection, was indicated by public TCR beta signatures.

TCRdb reprocessed the reads with MiXCR, giving one entry per CDR3 protein. The table has 550,000 to 850,000 distinct CDR3 sequences, 33% seen once; the top ten hold roughly 20%. Study outcomes and limitations: Identification of carriers of CMV plus the relevant HLA was performed using cumulative public TCR beta family frequency. Dominating the ex vivo response were TCR beta clonotypes that were CMV-specific and HLA-C-restricted.

This chain links TRBV7-9 with TRBJ2-1; D not certain. The sequence was collected from a human donor in good health (CMV status not recorded). Some clones in this sample may be carry-over from other donors' samples. The source material was cultured PBMCs, sampled from culture after CMV antigen stimulation. The chain's CDR3 is CASTRTPEGHNEQFF. CDR3 nucleotides: TGTGCCAGCACCCGGACCCCTGAAGGCCACAATGAGCAGTTCTTC.